The 27 T cell receptor beta chains in this list originate from one sample, sequenced in a study of blood T cell repertoires in COVID-19. The method was immunoSEQ multiplex PCR; TCRdb's version includes in-frame clones alone and lacks a portion of them. Among about 160,000 clones listed, more than 75% were seen once. Sequencing was carried out using peripheral blood. These receptors were obtained from a man aged 70-80 years with acute or convalescent COVID-19.

Worth noting for this clone: The conserved closing phenylalanine or tryptophan is absent in this CDR3, likely reflecting a read error. The limits of the CDR3 on the DNA are not certain, so only TCRdb's listed CDR3 is given. The rearrangement links TRBV5-4 to TRBJ1-1; the table names TRBD1, a call not compared with the DNA. The CDR3 totals 13 residues, both ends included. The germline V gene encodes CDR1 SGHNT and CDR2 YYREEE (reference sequence). The chain's CDR3 is CASSTPGQGAWGL.

V usage is TRBV4-2 and J usage is TRBJ1-4; 9 bases align to TRBD1. J gave up 6 bases and V 0 bases, and 11 bases lay outside the gene matches. CDR1 is LGHNA and CDR2 is YNFKEQ in the germline V gene. The CDR3 is 18 residues long. The CDR3 spells CASSQEGTGNWLDEKLFF. The DNA of the CDR3 is TGTGCCAGCAGCCAAGAGGGGACAGGGAATTGGTTGGATGAAAAACTGTTTTTT.

The CDR3 loop reads CASSFSYSYNEQFF. DNA of the CDR3: TGTGCCAGCAGCTTCTCCTACTCCTACAATGAGCAGTTCTTC. The V and J genes are TRBV7-9 and TRBJ2-1; D ambiguous. Germline CDR1 SEHNR, CDR2 FQNEAQ (reference sequence). The V and J ends lost 3 bases and 0 bases respectively, with 6 bases between them. The CDR3 consists of 14 residues.

V and J are TRBV2 and TRBJ2-6, with 9 bases matching TRBD1. Unmatched junction bases numbered 6, after V lost 5 bases and J lost 1 base. CDR1 SNHLY and CDR2 FYNNEI come from the germline V gene. There are 17 residues in the CDR3. The CDR3 nucleotides are TGTGCCAGCAGTACAGGGGGCGCTAATTCTGGGGCCAACGTCCTGACTTTC. This gives the protein CASSTGGANSGANVLTF.

This rearrangement joins TRBV14 to TRBJ2-1, with D perhaps matching TRBD2 (6 bases). The CDR3 has 15 residues. V lost 1 base and J 1 base, leaving 8 bases between the germline ends. The V gene's germline CDR1 is SGHDN and CDR2 FVKESK. CDR3 sequence reads: CASSQVAGSYNEQFF. CDR3 nucleotide sequence: TGTGCCAGCAGCCAAGTTGCGGGGTCCTACAATGAGCAGTTCTTC.

CDR3 amino acids: CASGRTGVYGYTF. The CDR3 DNA reads as TGTGCCAGCGGGCGGACAGGAGTCTATGGCTACACCTTC. The J gene is TRBJ1-2, the V gene TRBV28; 7 nucleotides align to TRBD1. Germline trimming cut 8 bases from V and 4 bases from J; bases unmatched to any gene: 7. Germline loops: CDR1 MDHEN, CDR2 SYDVKM. This CDR3 contains 13 residues.

The chain is built from TRBV6-1 and TRBJ2-5; 7 bases match TRBD2. With V trimmed by 1 base and J by 2 bases, 4 bases remained unmatched. This CDR3 has 15 residues. Looked up from germline, CDR1 is MNHNS and CDR2 is SASEGT. Written as DNA, the CDR3 is TGTGCCAGCAGTGAAGGGTGGGGGGGGCAAGAGACCCAGTACTTC. Its translation: CASSEGWGGQETQYF.

Regarding this clone: This may be a read error: a much more frequent sequence differs by one nucleotide. The rearrangement links TRBV7-9 to TRBJ1-1; maybe TRBD1 (6 bases). The CDR3 sequence is 13 residues long. With 3 bases removed from V and 2 bases from J, the gap between germline ends came to 7 bases. Germline loops: CDR1 SEHNR, CDR2 FQNEAQ (reference sequence). This CDR3 is CASSLDSNTEAFF. CDR3 bases: TGTGCCAGCAGCTTGGACAGTAACACTGAAGCTTTCTTT.

The rearrangement joins TRBV21-1 to TRBJ2-2; the table calls TRBD1, which could not be checked here. TRBV21-1 corresponds to a pseudogene. The CDR3 is made up of 17 amino acids. The CDR3 loop reads CASSKANRVTHTGELFF. CDR3 sequence (DNA): TGTGCCAGCAGCAAAGCCAACAGGGTGACACACACCGGGGAGCTGTTTTTT.

The chain is built from TRBV6-2 or TRBV6-3 and TRBJ2-7; the match to TRBD1 covers 7 bases. Germline-derived CDR1 and CDR2 are MNHEY and SVGEGT. V was clipped by 6 bases and J by 0 bases; unmatched bases: 5. The CDR3 is 14 amino acids. CDR3 sequence: CASSLTGISYEQYF. CDR3 nucleotides: TGTGCCAGCAGCCTGACAGGGATCTCCTACGAGCAGTACTTC.

This clone was recorded a few times. The V and J genes are TRBV10-2 and TRBJ2-3; 7 nucleotides agree with TRBD2. After removal of 8 bases from V and 4 bases from J, the junction contained 12 bases not matched to a gene. This CDR3 has 15 amino acids. The germline gives CDR1 WSHSY, CDR2 SAAADI. CDR3 amino acids: CASRWRASGSDTQYF. CDR3 DNA sequence: TGCGCCAGCCGTTGGAGAGCTAGCGGTTCAGATACGCAGTATTTT.

The CDR3 is CASGRGGSTDTQYF. For the CDR3, the DNA is TGTGCCAGTGGGAGGGGGGGGAGCACAGATACGCAGTATTTT. V gene TRBV19 combines with J gene TRBJ2-3; tentative D call: TRBD2 (7 bases). Trimming took off 8 bases at V and 0 bases at J, with 12 bases between the two ends. The CDR3 sequence is 14 residues long. Germline assignment: CDR1 LNHDA and CDR2 SQIVND (reference sequence).

The chain couples TRBV7-2 to TRBJ1-4; possible D gene TRBD1, 5 bases. The CDR3 consists of 15 residues. Germline values: CDR1 SGHTA, CDR2 FQGNSA. Trimming stripped 5 bases from V and 5 bases from J, with 15 bases between. The CDR3 region has the DNA TGTGCCAGCAGCCCAAAGGTGGGGCAAAATGAAAAACTGTTTTTT. Protein sequence: CASSPKVGQNEKLFF.

The rearrangement joins TRBV18 to TRBJ2-2; 8 positions agree with TRBD1. This CDR3 spans 14 amino acids. The junction had 6 bases not matched to a gene; V was cut back by 6 bases and J by 6 bases. Germline lookup yields CDR1 KGHSH and CDR2 LQKENI. The CDR3 loop reads CASSPMDRAGELFF. In nucleotides, the CDR3 is TGTGCCAGCTCCCCCATGGACAGGGCCGGGGAGCTGTTTTTT.

This chain links TRBV11-3 with TRBJ2-1, with a weak D call TRBD2 (7 bases). The CDR3 consists of 15 residues. V lost 1 base, J lost 5 bases, and 12 bases lay in between. Germline values: CDR1 SGHNT, CDR2 YENEEA. CDR3 region: CASSLAGGPDNEQFF. The CDR3, as DNA: TGTGCCAGCAGCTTAGCCGGGGGGCCCGACAATGAGCAGTTCTTC. The complete variable domain, with remaining parts taken from reference TRBV11-3 and TRBJ2-1, reads EAGVVQSPRYKIIEKKQPVAFWCNPISGHNTLYWYLQNLGQGPELLIRYENEEAVDDSQLPKDRFSAERLKGVDSTLKIQPAELGDSAVYLCASSLAGGPDNEQFFGPGTRLTVL.

This clone was found once. This chain connects TRBV5-5 to TRBJ2-3, with 9 bases aligning to TRBD2. With 3 bases clipped from V and 2 bases from J, the junction kept 7 bases outside the gene matches. The CDR3 loop spans 16 amino acids. Per germline, CDR1 SGHKS and CDR2 YYEKEE (reference sequence). The CDR3 region has the DNA TGTGCCAGCAGCTCCCCGACTAGCGGTTCCACAGATACGCAGTATTTT. Residues: CASSSPTSGSTDTQYF.

This chain uses TRBV30 with TRBJ1-4, with D unresolved. CDR1 is GTSNPN, CDR2 SVGIG, per germline (reference sequence). The CDR3 length is 13 residues. The V end lost 1 base, the J end lost 8 bases, and 11 bases lay between the germline ends. CDR3 region: CAWSGRVGEKLFF. CDR3 sequence (DNA): TGTGCCTGGAGTGGGCGGGTTGGAGAAAAACTGTTTTTT.

This clone was found once. The V call is TRBV28, the J call TRBJ2-5; 8 bases map to TRBD1. V lost 5 bases to trimming and J lost 2 bases; unmatched junction nucleotides: 7. Germline lookup yields CDR1 MDHEN and CDR2 SYDVKM. The CDR3 is made up of 15 amino acids. This chain's CDR3 is CASSTTGAIQETQYF. In nucleotides, the CDR3 is TGTGCCAGCAGTACGACAGGGGCTATACAAGAGACCCAGTACTTC.

V is TRBV5-1 and J is TRBJ2-1; weak D call: TRBD2 (6 bases). Trimming removed 1 base from V and 2 bases from J, with 10 bases in between. Germline CDR1 reads SGHRS; CDR2 reads YFSETQ. The CDR3 totals 15 residues. The CDR3: CASSLRGEAYNEQFF. CDR3 in DNA: TGCGCCAGCAGCTTGAGAGGGGAGGCCTACAATGAGCAGTTCTTC.

The V gene is TRBV11-2, the J gene TRBJ2-7; TRBD1 matches at 7 bases. CDR1 is SGHAT, CDR2 FQNNGV, per germline. After removal of 5 bases from V and 6 bases from J, the junction contained 4 bases not matched to a gene. The CDR3 sequence is 12 residues long. The CDR3 DNA follows: TGTGCCAGCAGCGCAGACAGGGCCGAGCAGTACTTC. This codes for CASSADRAEQYF.

The CDR3 DNA reads as TGTGCCAGCAGCCAAGCTAGACTAGCGGACGGGGTCGAGCAGTACTTC. Translation gives CASSQARLADGVEQYF. The chain joins TRBV3-1 (or the pseudogene TRBV3-2) to TRBJ2-7, with 9 bases that match TRBD2. Germline loops: CDR1 LGHDT, CDR2 YNNKEL (reference sequence). V lost 1 base to trimming and J lost 6 bases; unmatched junction nucleotides: 10. The CDR3 consists of 16 residues.

The V call is TRBV11-3, the J call TRBJ1-5; D is possibly TRBD1 (6 bases). With 1 base removed from V and 2 bases from J, the gap between germline ends came to 18 bases. Germline CDR1 and CDR2: SGHNT and YENEEA. This CDR3 comprises 18 residues. The CDR3 nucleotides read TGTGCCAGCAGCTTAGTCGTGGACGTCAGGGGTTGCAATCAGCCCCAGCATTTT. Translation: CASSLVVDVRGCNQPQHF.

The chain employs TRBV7-4 and TRBJ2-7, with 8 nucleotides matching TRBD1. V shed 8 bases, J shed 0 bases, and the junction held 18 bases outside the gene matches. There are 18 residues in the CDR3. Germline V lookup: CDR1 SGHVT, CDR2 SQSDAQ. In DNA form, the CDR3 reads TGTGCCAGCTCACCCCATCGGGTCACAGGGGGGCCCTCCTACGAGCAGTACTTC. It encodes CASSPHRVTGGPSYEQYF. The variable domain in full, completed from reference TRBV7-4 and TRBJ2-7, reads GAGVSQSPRYKVAKRGRDVALRCDSISGHVTLYWYRQTLGQGSEVLTYSQSDAQRDKSGRPSGRFSAERPERSVSTLKIQRTEQGDSAVYLCASSPHRVTGGPSYEQYFGPGTRLTVT.

This chain's CDR3 is CATSDAITGNTGELFF. CDR3 in DNA: TGTGCCACCAGTGACGCAATAACAGGGAACACCGGGGAGCTGTTTTTT. The chain is built from TRBV24-1 and TRBJ2-2; D perhaps matches TRBD1 (5 bases). The CDR3 loop spans 16 amino acids. Germline V gene sequence: CDR1 KGHDR, CDR2 SFDVKD. Deletions cut 4 bases from V and 1 base from J, with 12 bases between.

The chain is built from TRBV9 and TRBJ2-3; possibly TRBD2 for D (7 bases). Between the trimmed V and J ends, which lost 3 bases and 2 bases, there was a span of 13 bases. Germline loops: CDR1 SGDLS, CDR2 YYNGEE. The CDR3 totals 15 residues. The CDR3 here is CASSERGGDTDTQYF. The CDR3 nucleotides read TGTGCCAGCAGCGAGAGGGGGGGCGACACAGATACGCAGTATTTT.

The chain uses TRBV19 and TRBJ2-2, with 8 positions matching TRBD1. The length of the CDR3 is 16 residues. CDR1 LNHDA and CDR2 SQIVND come from the germline V gene (reference sequence). V lost 4 bases and J lost 0; bases outside the gene matches: 4. The CDR3 reads CASSTRTGPNTGELFF. The CDR3 DNA follows: TGTGCCAGTAGTACGAGGACAGGGCCGAACACCGGGGAGCTGTTTTTT.

This clone was recorded a few times. This sequence joins TRBV6-6 and TRBJ1-4; 10 bases map to TRBD1. V lost 6 bases to trimming and J lost 7 bases; unmatched junction nucleotides: 11. CDR3 length equals 16 residues. From germline, CDR1 is MNHNY and CDR2 SVGAGI (reference sequence). The CDR3 DNA reads as TGTGCCAGCAGCCCTCCCTCGACAGGGGGCGTTGAAAAACTGTTTTTT. Translated, it gives CASSPPSTGGVEKLFF.